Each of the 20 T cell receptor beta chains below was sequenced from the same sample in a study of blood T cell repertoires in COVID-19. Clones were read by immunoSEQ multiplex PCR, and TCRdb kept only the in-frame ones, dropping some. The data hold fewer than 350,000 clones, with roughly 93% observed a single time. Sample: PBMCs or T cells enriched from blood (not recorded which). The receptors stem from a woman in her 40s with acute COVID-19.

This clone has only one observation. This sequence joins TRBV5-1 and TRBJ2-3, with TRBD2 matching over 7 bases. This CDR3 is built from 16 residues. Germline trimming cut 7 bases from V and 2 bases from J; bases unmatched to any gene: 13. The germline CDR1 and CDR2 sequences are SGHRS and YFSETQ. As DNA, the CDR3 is TGCGCCAGCCCGCTAGGGCGGGAGTATGACACAGATACGCAGTATTTT. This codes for CASPLGREYDTDTQYF.

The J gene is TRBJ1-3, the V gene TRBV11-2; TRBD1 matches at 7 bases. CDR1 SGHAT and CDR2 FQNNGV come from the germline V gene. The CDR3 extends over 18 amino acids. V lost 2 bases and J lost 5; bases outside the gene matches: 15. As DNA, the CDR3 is TGTGCCAGCAGCTTACCGGAGACAGGGCTTCGAAACAGAAACACCATATATTTT. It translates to CASSLPETGLRNRNTIYF. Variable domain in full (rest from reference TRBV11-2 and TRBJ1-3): EAGVAQSPRYKIIEKRQSVAFWCNPISGHATLYWYQQILGQGPKLLIQFQNNGVVDDSQLPKDRFSAERLKGVDSTLKIQPAKLEDSAVYLCASSLPETGLRNRNTIYFGEGSWLTVV.

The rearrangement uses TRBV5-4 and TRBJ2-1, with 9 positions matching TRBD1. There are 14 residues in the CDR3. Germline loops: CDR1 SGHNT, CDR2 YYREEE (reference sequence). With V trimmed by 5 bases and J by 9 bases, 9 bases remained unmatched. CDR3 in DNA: TGTGCCAGCAGGCAACAGGGGGCCTCGGGTGAGCAGTTCTTC. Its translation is CASRQQGASGEQFF.

CDR3 in DNA: TGCGCCAGCAGCCGTGGACAGGCAACCACCGGGGAGCTGTTTTTT. As protein: CASSRGQATTGELFF. The V and J genes are TRBV4-1 and TRBJ2-2; 7 bases agree with TRBD1. Germline assignment: CDR1 MGHRA and CDR2 YSYEKL. V shed 4 bases, J shed 4 bases, and the junction held 6 bases outside the gene matches. CDR3 length: 15 amino acids.

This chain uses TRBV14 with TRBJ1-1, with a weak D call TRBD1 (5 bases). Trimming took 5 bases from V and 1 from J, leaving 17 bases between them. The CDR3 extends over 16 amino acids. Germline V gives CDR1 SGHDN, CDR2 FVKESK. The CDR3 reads CASSGAGGRPNTEAFF. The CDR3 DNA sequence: TGTGCCAGCAGCGGGGCGGGAGGGAGACCGAACACTGAAGCTTTCTTT.

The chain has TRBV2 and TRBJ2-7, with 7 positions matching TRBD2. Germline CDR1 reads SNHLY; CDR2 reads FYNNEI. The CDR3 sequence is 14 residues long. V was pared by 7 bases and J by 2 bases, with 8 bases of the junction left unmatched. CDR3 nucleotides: TGTGCCAGCAACATACAGCGGGGCACCTACGAGCAGTACTTC. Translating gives CASNIQRGTYEQYF.

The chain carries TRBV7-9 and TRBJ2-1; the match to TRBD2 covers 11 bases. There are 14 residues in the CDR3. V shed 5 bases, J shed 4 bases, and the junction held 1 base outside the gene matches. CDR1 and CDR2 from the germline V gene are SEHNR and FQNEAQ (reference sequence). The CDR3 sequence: CASSGTSGYNEQFF. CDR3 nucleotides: TGTGCCAGCAGCGGGACTAGCGGATACAATGAGCAGTTCTTC.

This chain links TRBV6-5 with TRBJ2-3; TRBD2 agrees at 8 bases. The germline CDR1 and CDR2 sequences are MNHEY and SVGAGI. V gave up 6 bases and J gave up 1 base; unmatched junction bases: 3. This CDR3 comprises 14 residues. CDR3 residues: CASRPGGGTDTQYF. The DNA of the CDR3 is TGTGCCAGCAGGCCCGGGGGGGGCACAGATACGCAGTATTTT.

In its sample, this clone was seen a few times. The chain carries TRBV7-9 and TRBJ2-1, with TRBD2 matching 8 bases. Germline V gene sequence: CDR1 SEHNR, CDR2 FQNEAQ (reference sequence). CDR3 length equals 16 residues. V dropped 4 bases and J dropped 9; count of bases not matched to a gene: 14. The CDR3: CASSWVPGLEISEQFF. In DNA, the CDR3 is TGTGCCAGCAGCTGGGTTCCGGGACTAGAGATTAGTGAGCAGTTCTTC.

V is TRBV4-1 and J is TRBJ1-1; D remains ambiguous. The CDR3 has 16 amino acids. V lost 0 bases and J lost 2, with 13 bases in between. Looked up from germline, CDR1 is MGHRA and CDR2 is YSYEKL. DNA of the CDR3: TGCGCCAGCAGCCAAGAAATCGCACAGATTAACACTGAAGCTTTCTTT. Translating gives CASSQEIAQINTEAFF.

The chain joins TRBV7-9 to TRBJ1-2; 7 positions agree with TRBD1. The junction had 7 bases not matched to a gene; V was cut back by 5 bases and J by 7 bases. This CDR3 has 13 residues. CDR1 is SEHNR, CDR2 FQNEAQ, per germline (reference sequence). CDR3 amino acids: CASSQDRVAGYTF. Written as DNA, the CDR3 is TGTGCCAGCAGCCAAGACAGGGTCGCTGGCTACACCTTC.

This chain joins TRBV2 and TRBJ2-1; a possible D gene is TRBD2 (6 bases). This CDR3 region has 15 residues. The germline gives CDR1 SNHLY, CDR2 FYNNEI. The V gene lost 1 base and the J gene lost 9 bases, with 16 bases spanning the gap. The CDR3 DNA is TGTGCCAGCAGTGAAGGTCTAGCGTCGTCCGTTGAGCAGTTCTTC. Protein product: CASSEGLASSVEQFF.

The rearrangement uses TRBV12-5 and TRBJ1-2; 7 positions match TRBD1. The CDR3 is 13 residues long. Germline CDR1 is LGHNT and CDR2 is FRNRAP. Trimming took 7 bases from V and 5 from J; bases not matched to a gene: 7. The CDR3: CASAEGARYGYTF. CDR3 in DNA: TGTGCTAGTGCAGAGGGGGCGCGATATGGCTACACCTTC.

For the CDR3, the DNA is TGTGCCAGCAGTCCCGGACAGGGGGTAGCAGATACGCAGTATTTT. Amino acids: CASSPGQGVADTQYF. The genes are TRBV6-5 and TRBJ2-3; the match to TRBD1 covers 10 bases. Germline-derived CDR1 and CDR2 are MNHEY and SVGAGI. The ends lost 5 bases at V and 4 bases at J; junction bases unmatched: 6. The CDR3 length is 15 residues.

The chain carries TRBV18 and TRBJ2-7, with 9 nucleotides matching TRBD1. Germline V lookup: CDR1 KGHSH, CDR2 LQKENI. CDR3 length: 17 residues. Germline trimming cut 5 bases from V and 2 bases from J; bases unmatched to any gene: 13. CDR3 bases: TGTGCCAGCTCAGGAGAACCACAGGGGGCGACCCCCTACGAGCAGTACTTC. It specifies CASSGEPQGATPYEQYF.

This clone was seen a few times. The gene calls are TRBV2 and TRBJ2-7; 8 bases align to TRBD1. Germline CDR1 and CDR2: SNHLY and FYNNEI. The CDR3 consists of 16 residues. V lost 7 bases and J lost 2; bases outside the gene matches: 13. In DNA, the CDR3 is TGTGCCAGCACCTTGGGACAGGCGACACAGGCCTACGAGCAGTACTTC. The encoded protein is CASTLGQATQAYEQYF.

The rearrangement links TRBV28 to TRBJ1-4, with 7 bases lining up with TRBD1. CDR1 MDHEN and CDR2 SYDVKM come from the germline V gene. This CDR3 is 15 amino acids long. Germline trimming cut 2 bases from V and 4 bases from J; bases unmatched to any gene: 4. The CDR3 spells CASSLPDRDNEKLFF. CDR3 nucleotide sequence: TGTGCCAGCAGTTTACCCGACAGGGATAATGAAAAACTGTTTTTT. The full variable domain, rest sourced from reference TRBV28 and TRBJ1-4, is DVKVTQSSRYLVKRTGEKVFLECVQDMDHENMFWYRQDPGLGLRLIYFSYDVKMKEKGDIPEGYSVSREKKERFSLILESASTNQTSMYLCASSLPDRDNEKLFFGSGTQLSVL.

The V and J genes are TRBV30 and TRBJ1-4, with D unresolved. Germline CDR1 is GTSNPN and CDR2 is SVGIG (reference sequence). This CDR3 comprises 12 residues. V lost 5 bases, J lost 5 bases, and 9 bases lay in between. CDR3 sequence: CAWASRNEKLFF. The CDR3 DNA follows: TGTGCCTGGGCGTCGCGGAATGAAAAACTGTTTTTT.

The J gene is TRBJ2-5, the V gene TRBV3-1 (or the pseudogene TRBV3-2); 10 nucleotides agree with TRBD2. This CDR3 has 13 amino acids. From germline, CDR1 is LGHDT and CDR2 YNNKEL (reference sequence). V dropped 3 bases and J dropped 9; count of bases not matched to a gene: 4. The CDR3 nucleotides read TGTGCCAGCAGCCACCTAGCGGGAGCTTCCCAGTACTTC. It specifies CASSHLAGASQYF.

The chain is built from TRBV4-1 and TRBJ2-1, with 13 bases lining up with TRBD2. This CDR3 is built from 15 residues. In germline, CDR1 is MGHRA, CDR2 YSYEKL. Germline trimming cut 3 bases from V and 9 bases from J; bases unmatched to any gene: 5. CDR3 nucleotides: TGCGCCAGCAGCCATGGACTAGCGGGAGTTGGTGAGCAGTTCTTC. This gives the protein CASSHGLAGVGEQFF.